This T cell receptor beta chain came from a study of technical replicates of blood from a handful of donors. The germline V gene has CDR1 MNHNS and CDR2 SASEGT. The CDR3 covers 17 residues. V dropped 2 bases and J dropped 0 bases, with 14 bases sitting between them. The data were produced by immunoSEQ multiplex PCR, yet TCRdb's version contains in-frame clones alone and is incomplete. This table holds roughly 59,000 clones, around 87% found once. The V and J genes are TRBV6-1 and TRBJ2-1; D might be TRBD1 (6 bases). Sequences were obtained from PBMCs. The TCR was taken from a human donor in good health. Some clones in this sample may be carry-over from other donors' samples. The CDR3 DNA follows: TGTGCCAGCAGTGAATTGGGGACAAGGAGCTCCTACAATGAGCAGTTCTTC. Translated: CASSELGTRSSYNEQFF.